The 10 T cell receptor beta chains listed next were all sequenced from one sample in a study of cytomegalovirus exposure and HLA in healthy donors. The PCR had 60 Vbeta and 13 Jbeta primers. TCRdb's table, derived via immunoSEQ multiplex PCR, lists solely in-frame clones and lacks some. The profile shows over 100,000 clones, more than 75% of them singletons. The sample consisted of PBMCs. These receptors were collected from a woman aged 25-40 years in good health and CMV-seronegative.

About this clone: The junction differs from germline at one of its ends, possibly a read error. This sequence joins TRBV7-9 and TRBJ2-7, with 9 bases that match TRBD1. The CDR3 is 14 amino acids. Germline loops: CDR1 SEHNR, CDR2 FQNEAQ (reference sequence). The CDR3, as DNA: TGTTCCAGCAGCCCCTGGGACAGGGCCGACGAGCAGTACTTC. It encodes CSSSPWDRADEQYF.

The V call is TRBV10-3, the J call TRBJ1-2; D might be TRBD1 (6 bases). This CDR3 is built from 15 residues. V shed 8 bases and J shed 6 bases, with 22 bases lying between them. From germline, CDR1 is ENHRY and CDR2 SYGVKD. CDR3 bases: TGTGCCATCCCGAGAGGGCAGGGGATGGTGGATGGCTACACCTTC. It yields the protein CAIPRGQGMVDGYTF.

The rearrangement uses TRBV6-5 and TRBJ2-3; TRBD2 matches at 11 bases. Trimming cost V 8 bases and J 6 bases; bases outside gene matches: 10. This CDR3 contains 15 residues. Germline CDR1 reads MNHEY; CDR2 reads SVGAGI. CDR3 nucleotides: TGTGCCAGCGGTATAGCGGGAGGGCCAGGGGATACGCAGTATTTT. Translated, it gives CASGIAGGPGDTQYF.

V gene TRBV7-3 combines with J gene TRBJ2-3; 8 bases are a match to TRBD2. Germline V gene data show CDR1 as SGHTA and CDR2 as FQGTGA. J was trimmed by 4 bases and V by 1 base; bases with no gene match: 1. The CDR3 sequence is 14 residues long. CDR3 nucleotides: TGTGCCAGCAGCTTAAGCGGGGGGTCAGATACGCAGTATTTT. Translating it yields CASSLSGGSDTQYF. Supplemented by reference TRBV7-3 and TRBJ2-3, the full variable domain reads GAGVSQTPSNKVTEKGKYVELRCDPISGHTALYWYRQSLGQGPEFLIYFQGTGAADDSGLPNDRFFAVRPEGSVSTLKIQRTERGDSAVYLCASSLSGGSDTQYFGPGTRLTVL.

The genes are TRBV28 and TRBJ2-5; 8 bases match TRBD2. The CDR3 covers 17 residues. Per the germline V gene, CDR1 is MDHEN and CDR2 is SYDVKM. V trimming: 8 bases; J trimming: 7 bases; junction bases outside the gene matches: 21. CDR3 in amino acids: CASHSKAGAPAGGTQYF. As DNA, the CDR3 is TGTGCCAGCCACTCCAAGGCGGGGGCACCTGCGGGGGGGACCCAGTACTTC.

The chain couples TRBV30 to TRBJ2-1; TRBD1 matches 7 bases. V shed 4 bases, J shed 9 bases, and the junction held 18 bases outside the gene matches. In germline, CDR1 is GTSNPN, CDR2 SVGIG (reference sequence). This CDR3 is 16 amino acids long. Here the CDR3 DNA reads TGTGCCTGGACCCTATCGTCACAGGGGTTGTTGGGTGAGCAGTTCTTC. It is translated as CAWTLSSQGLLGEQFF.

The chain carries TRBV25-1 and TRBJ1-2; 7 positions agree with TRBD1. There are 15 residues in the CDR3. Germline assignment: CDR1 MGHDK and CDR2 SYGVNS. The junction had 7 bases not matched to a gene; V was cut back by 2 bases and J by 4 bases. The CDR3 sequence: CASSEQGQSFYGYTF. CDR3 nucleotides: TGTGCCAGCAGTGAACAGGGACAGTCTTTCTATGGCTACACCTTC.

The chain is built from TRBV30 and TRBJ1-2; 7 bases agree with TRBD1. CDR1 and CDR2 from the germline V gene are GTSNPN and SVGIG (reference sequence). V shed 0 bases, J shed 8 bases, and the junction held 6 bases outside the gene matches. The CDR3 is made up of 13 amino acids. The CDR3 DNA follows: TGTGCCTGGAGTGTTGCGACAGGGCGCGGCTACACCTTC. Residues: CAWSVATGRGYTF.

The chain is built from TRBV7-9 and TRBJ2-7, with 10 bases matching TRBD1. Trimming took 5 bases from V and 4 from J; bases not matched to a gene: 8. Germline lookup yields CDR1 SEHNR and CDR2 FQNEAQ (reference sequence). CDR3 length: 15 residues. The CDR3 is CASSQGRDRGYEQYF. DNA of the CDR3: TGTGCCAGCAGCCAGGGCAGGGACAGGGGTTACGAGCAGTACTTC. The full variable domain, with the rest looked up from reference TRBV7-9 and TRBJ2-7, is DTGVSQNPRHKITKRGQNVTFRCDPISEHNRLYWYRQTLGQGPEFLTYFQNEAQLEKSRLLSDRFSAERPKGSFSTLEIQRTEQGDSAMYLCASSQGRDRGYEQYFGPGTRLTVT.

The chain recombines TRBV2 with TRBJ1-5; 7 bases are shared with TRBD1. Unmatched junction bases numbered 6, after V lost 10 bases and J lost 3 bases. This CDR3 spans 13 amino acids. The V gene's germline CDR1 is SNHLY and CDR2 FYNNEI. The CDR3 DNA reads TGTGCCACCCGAAGGGGGCCCAATCAGCCCCAGCATTTT. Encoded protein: CATRRGPNQPQHF.